A selection of T cell receptor beta chains follows, all from one sample in a study of chemoradiotherapy in HPV16-positive cancers. The method was immunoSEQ multiplex PCR; TCRdb's version includes in-frame clones alone and lacks a portion of them. The profile shows 40,000 to 65,000 clones, about 88% of them singletons. The input for sequencing was blood, taken from a patient who underwent chemoradiotherapy. These receptors originate from a human donor with HPV-associated anogenital cancer. Both conserved end residues are part of each CDR3. The order of the fields is clone size, V gene, D gene, J gene, CDR3 protein, CDR3 DNA. D genes are given only for firm matches. Rows may omit the clone size; those that give it use once, few, many or a size class.

.	TRBV5-1	TRBD1	TRBJ2-7	CASSDAGTGFNEQYF	TGCGCCAGCAGCGACGCCGGGACAGGGTTCAACGAGCAGTACTTC
.	TRBV2	.	TRBJ2-1	CASSLLVTSNEQFF	TGTGCCAGCAGTCTCCTCGTCACTAGCAATGAGCAGTTCTTC
once	TRBV4-3	TRBD1	TRBJ1-2	CASSRTQGGDGYTF	TGCGCCAGCAGCCGTACACAGGGGGGGGATGGCTACACCTTC
.	TRBV7-6	TRBD2	TRBJ2-1	CASSITSGGEQFF	TGTGCCAGCAGCATTACTAGCGGTGGTGAGCAGTTCTTC
.	TRBV5-1	TRBD1	TRBJ2-3	CASSLGGTGTDTQYF	TGCGCCAGCAGCTTGGGGGGGACAGGCACAGATACGCAGTATTTT
.	TRBV15	.	TRBJ1-6	CATSRVPVSPLHF	TGTGCCACCAGCAGAGTTCCGGTCTCACCCCTCCACTTT
.	TRBV30	.	TRBJ1-1	CASMPGRMNTEAFF	TGTGCCTCTATGCCAGGTCGGATGAACACTGAAGCTTTCTTT
.	TRBV7-6	.	TRBJ1-1	CASSSGPEAFF	TGTGCCAGCAGCTCCGGGCCCGAAGCTTTCTTT
few	TRBV5-5	.	TRBJ1-2	CASSLERAANYGYTF	TGTGCCAGCAGCTTGGAAAGGGCAGCTAACTATGGCTACACCTTC
once	TRBV19	.	TRBJ1-4	CASSPGEKLFF	TGTGCCAGTAGTCCTGGTGAGAAACTGTTTTTT
.	TRBV2	.	TRBJ2-7	CASSADRYEQYF	TGTGCCAGCAGTGCGGACAGATACGAGCAGTACTTC
.	TRBV19	.	TRBJ2-7	CASSPGQMNEQYF	TGTGCCAGTAGTCCAGGGCAAATGAACGAGCAGTACTTC
.	TRBV7-2	.	TRBJ2-7	CASSLILGINSYEQYF	TGTGCCAGCAGCTTAATCCTCGGGATAAACTCCTACGAGCAGTACTTC
.	TRBV9	.	TRBJ1-6	CASSTTLNSPLHF	TGTGCCAGCAGCACCACCCTTAATTCACCCCTCCACTTT
.	TRBV4-2	.	TRBJ2-1	CASSQEPTSLLVDNEQFF	TGTGCCAGCAGCCAAGAACCGACCTCCCTATTGGTGGATAATGAGCAGTTCTTC
.	TRBV19	TRBD1	TRBJ1-2	CASKREQGPTNYGYTF	TGTGCCAGTAAAAGGGAACAGGGGCCCACTAACTATGGCTACACCTTC
.	TRBV5-1	.	TRBJ1-4	CASSFSRANEKLFF	TGCGCCAGCAGCTTCTCCCGGGCTAATGAAAAACTGTTTTTT
.	TRBV10-3	.	TRBJ2-7	CAISPSRYEQYF	TGTGCCATCAGTCCCTCCAGGTACGAGCAGTACTTC
.	TRBV7-6	.	TRBJ1-5	CASSLGNGQPQHF	TGTGCCAGCAGCTTAGGAAACGGGCAGCCCCAGCATTTT
.	TRBV27	.	TRBJ1-1	CASSTTGSGNTEAFF	TGTGCCAGCAGTACAACAGGGTCTGGGAACACTGAAGCTTTCTTT
.	TRBV19	.	TRBJ2-1	CASSISSSNEQFF	TGTGCCAGTAGTATCAGTTCGAGTAATGAGCAGTTCTTC
.	TRBV5-1	.	TRBJ1-1	CASSLGIQGEAFF	TGCGCCAGCAGCTTGGGTATCCAGGGAGAAGCTTTCTTT
.	TRBV11-2	.	TRBJ2-1	CASSYSVYNEQFF	TGTGCCAGCAGCTATTCTGTCTACAATGAGCAGTTCTTC
.	TRBV28	.	TRBJ1-1	CASSLRWGNTEAFF	TGTGCCAGCAGCCTTCGGTGGGGGAACACTGAAGCTTTCTTT
.	TRBV10-2	.	TRBJ1-1	CASSGGSGRSEAFF	TGCGCCAGCAGTGGCGGCAGCGGGAGGTCTGAAGCTTTCTTT
.	TRBV27	.	TRBJ2-1	CASSSGSSYNEQFF	TGTGCCAGCAGTTCCGGGAGCTCCTACAATGAGCAGTTCTTC
.	TRBV5-6	.	TRBJ1-4	CASSLGLETAREKLFF	TGTGCCAGCAGCTTGGGGTTAGAGACAGCTCGGGAAAAACTGTTTTTT
once	TRBV9	TRBD1	TRBJ1-1	CASSAGRQGVSEAFF	TGTGCCAGCAGCGCTGGACGACAGGGGGTTTCTGAAGCTTTCTTT
.	TRBV18	.	TRBJ2-7	CASSPTQNSYEQYF	TGTGCCAGCTCTCCAACACAGAACTCCTACGAGCAGTACTTC
.	TRBV18	.	TRBJ1-2	CASSQSVRQGNGYTF	TGTGCCAGCTCACAGAGTGTTCGGCAGGGGAATGGCTACACCTTC
.	TRBV6-1	.	TRBJ2-7	CASSPSYEQYF	TGTGCCAGCAGCCCCTCCTACGAGCAGTACTTC
.	TRBV4-1	.	TRBJ1-5	CASSQGGIGSNQPQHF	TGCGCCAGCAGCCAAGGAGGTATCGGGAGCAATCAGCCCCAGCATTTT
.	TRBV29-1	TRBD1	TRBJ2-1	CSVMDRVKNEQFF	TGCAGCGTTATGGACAGGGTGAAGAATGAGCAGTTCTTC
.	TRBV2	.	TRBJ2-7	CASSEVTRGEQYF	TGTGCCAGCAGTGAAGTAACCCGGGGCGAGCAGTACTTC
.	TRBV9	TRBD2	TRBJ2-1	CASSVVSAGGNEQFF	TGTGCCAGCAGCGTAGTTTCAGCGGGGGGCAATGAGCAGTTCTTC
.	TRBV13	TRBD1	TRBJ1-1	CASSLVAGGRTEAFF	TGTGCCAGCAGCTTAGTGGCAGGGGGCAGAACTGAAGCTTTCTTT
.	TRBV5-1	TRBD1	TRBJ2-1	CASSIDRVRFF	TGCGCCAGCAGCATTGACAGGGTAAGGTTCTTC
few	TRBV7-2	.	TRBJ1-1	CASSLWGGTEAFF	TGTGCCAGCAGCTTATGGGGAGGAACTGAAGCTTTCTTT
.	TRBV6-1	.	TRBJ2-3	CASSDVPVGTDTQYF	TGTGCCAGCAGTGATGTCCCGGTGGGAACAGATACGCAGTATTTT
once	TRBV6-5	.	TRBJ1-6	CASSRNGPLHF	TGTGCCAGCAGTAGAAACGGACCCCTCCACTTT
.	TRBV19	TRBD2	TRBJ2-1	CASSIDGGGSYNEQFF	TGTGCCAGTAGTATAGATGGGGGGGGCTCCTACAATGAGCAGTTCTTC
.	TRBV4-3	.	TRBJ1-1	CASSQDQSVGAFF	TGCGCCAGCAGCCAAGATCAAAGTGTTGGAGCTTTCTTT
.	TRBV7-8	.	TRBJ1-6	CASSSRTLDSPLHF	TGTGCCAGCAGCTCCCGGACATTAGATTCACCCCTCCACTTT
.	TRBV9	TRBD2	TRBJ2-2	CASREGGLAGAIRTGELFF	TGTGCCAGCCGCGAAGGGGGACTAGCGGGGGCCATTAGGACCGGGGAGCTGTTTTTT
.	TRBV5-8	.	TRBJ1-1	CASSLDRMTEAFF	TGTGCCAGCAGCTTGGACAGGATGACTGAAGCTTTCTTT
few	TRBV5-6	.	TRBJ1-3	CASSLSREGFSGNTIYF	TGTGCCAGCAGCTTAAGCAGAGAGGGGTTCTCTGGAAACACCATATATTTT
.	TRBV29-1	.	TRBJ2-1	CSVDIGQTLKEQFF	TGCAGCGTTGATATAGGACAGACCCTAAAAGAGCAGTTCTTC
.	TRBV7-2	.	TRBJ2-7	CASSSGPYEQYF	TGTGCCAGCAGCTCAGGTCCCTACGAGCAGTACTTC
.	TRBV15	.	TRBJ2-5	CATGTRGYETQYF	TGTGCCACCGGGACAAGGGGTTACGAGACCCAGTACTTC
.	TRBV7-9	TRBD2	TRBJ2-1	CASSPVGAGGFNEQFF	TGTGCCAGCAGCCCTGTCGGGGCGGGAGGCTTTAATGAGCAGTTCTTC
.	TRBV28	TRBD1	TRBJ2-6	CASRSPGQGFSGANVLTF	TGTGCCAGCCGAAGCCCTGGACAGGGTTTCTCTGGGGCCAACGTCCTGACTTTC
.	TRBV4-2	.	TRBJ2-3	CASSQESLRTDTQYF	TGTGCCAGCAGCCAAGAGTCTCTCCGCACAGATACGCAGTATTTT
.	TRBV7-8	.	TRBJ2-7	CASSPGSKGEQYF	TGTGCCAGCAGCCCCGGGTCTAAGGGCGAGCAGTACTTC